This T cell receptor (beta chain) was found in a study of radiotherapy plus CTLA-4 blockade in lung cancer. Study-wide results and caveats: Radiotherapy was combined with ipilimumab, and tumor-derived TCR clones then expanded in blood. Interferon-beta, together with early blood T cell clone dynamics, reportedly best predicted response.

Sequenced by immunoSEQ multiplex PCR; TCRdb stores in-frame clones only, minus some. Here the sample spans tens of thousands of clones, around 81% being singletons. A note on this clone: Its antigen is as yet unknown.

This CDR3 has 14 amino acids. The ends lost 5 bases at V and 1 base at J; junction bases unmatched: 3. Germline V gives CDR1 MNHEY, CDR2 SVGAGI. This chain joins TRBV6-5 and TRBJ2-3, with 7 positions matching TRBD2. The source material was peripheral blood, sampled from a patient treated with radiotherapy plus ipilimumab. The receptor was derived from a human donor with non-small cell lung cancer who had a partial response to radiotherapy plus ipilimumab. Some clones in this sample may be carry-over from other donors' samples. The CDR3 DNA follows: TGTGCCAGCAGTAAAGCGGGACGCACAGATACGCAGTATTTT. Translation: CASSKAGRTDTQYF.